Below are 15 T cell receptor beta chains sequenced from a single sample in a study of T cell repertoires in cytomegalovirus infection. Antigen specificity for these receptors is unknown. TCRdb reprocessed the reads with MiXCR, giving one entry per CDR3 protein. The sample includes around 750,000 distinct CDR3 sequences, 32% seen only once; the top ten take around an eighth. The sequencing here drew on cultured CD8+ T cells from PBMCs, taken from culture after CMV antigen stimulation. These receptors originate from a human donor in good health (CMV status not recorded). Some clones in this sample may be carry-over from other donors' samples.

This clonotype occurred a few times. The chain uses TRBV6-5 and TRBJ1-1; 8 bases match TRBD1. J was trimmed by 10 bases and V by 5 bases; bases with no gene match: 9. The CDR3 runs to 13 residues. Per the germline V gene, CDR1 is MNHEY and CDR2 is SVGAGI. The CDR3 spells CASSAPGGGLAFF. The CDR3 nucleotides read TGTGCCAGCAGTGCTCCAGGGGGCGGGTTAGCTTTCTTT.

At least ten counts were recorded for this clonotype. The CDR3 DNA is TGTGCCAGCAGTTTAATAGAGGGTGAAGCTTTCTTT. Encoded protein: CASSLIEGEAFF. V usage is TRBV12-3 or TRBV12-4 and J usage is TRBJ1-1; no reliable D call. The CDR3 is 12 residues long. V was pared by 2 bases and J by 7 bases, with 8 bases between.

J is TRBJ2-1 and V is TRBV11-2; the D call may be TRBD1 or TRBD2 (5 bases each). The V end was cut by 1 base, the J end by 8 bases, with 15 bases between. The germline gives CDR1 SGHAT, CDR2 FQNNGV. This CDR3 is 15 amino acids long. The CDR3 spells CASSLVGGRGDEQFF. CDR3 nucleotide sequence: TGTGCCAGCAGCTTAGTGGGTGGTCGGGGCGATGAGCAGTTCTTC.

This clonotype was seen only a few times. The rearrangement links TRBV4-1 to TRBJ1-1; 8 bases agree with TRBD1. V lost 4 bases, J lost 4 bases, and 14 bases stayed unmatched. The CDR3 covers 17 residues. Germline V gene lookup returns CDR1 MGHRA and CDR2 YSYEKL. CDR3 region: CASSPTPGGYGATEAFF. The CDR3 coding sequence is TGCGCCAGCAGCCCGACTCCAGGGGGCTACGGTGCCACTGAAGCTTTCTTT.

This chain connects TRBV2 to TRBJ1-1; D remains unclear. The germline V gene encodes CDR1 SNHLY and CDR2 FYNNEI. Trimming pared 6 bases from V and 8 bases from J, leaving 10 bases between. The CDR3 covers 11 residues. As DNA, the CDR3 is TGTGCCAGCAGCGGTACACAGGAAGCTTTCTTT. Translated: CASSGTQEAFF.

This clonotype was seen more than once but under ten times. The chain combines TRBV27 with TRBJ2-2; D gene uncertain. V lost 5 bases and J 5 bases, leaving 12 bases between the germline ends. The germline V gene has CDR1 MNHEY and CDR2 SMNVEV (reference sequence). This CDR3 has 14 residues. The chain's CDR3 is CASSGRQDTGELFF. DNA for the CDR3: TGTGCCAGCAGTGGCAGGCAAGATACCGGGGAGCTGTTTTTT.

This clonotype occurred a few times. This rearrangement joins TRBV6-1 to TRBJ2-5; 7 bases agree with TRBD1. The V gene's germline CDR1 is MNHNS and CDR2 SASEGT. The V segment lost 5 bases and the J segment 5 bases; nucleotides outside the gene matches: 14. The CDR3 covers 16 residues. CDR3: CASSNDRVGDFETQYF. Written as DNA, the CDR3 is TGTGCCAGCAGTAATGACAGGGTAGGGGATTTTGAGACCCAGTACTTC.

The gene calls are TRBV7-6 and TRBJ1-2; D remains ambiguous. CDR1 and CDR2 (germline): SGHVS, FNYEAQ. Deletions cut 4 bases from V and 6 bases from J, with 18 bases between. This CDR3 spans 15 amino acids. In DNA, the CDR3 is TGTGCCAGCAGCTCCTCCCACAGCGGGGTCCATGGCTACACCTTC. Translation: CASSSSHSGVHGYTF.

The chain couples TRBV7-3 to TRBJ2-4; unclear D gene. V was trimmed by 2 bases and J by 15 bases, leaving 14 bases between them. The germline CDR1 and CDR2 sequences are SGHTA and FQGTGA. The CDR3 is 12 residues long. This CDR3 is CASSLVPGLGYF. The CDR3 region has the DNA TGTGCCAGCAGCTTAGTCCCCGGCTTAGGGTACTTC.

The table lists this clonotype with a few counts. The rearrangement joins TRBV7-9 to TRBJ2-5; 10 bases line up with TRBD1. Per the germline V gene, CDR1 is SEHNR and CDR2 is FQNEAQ (reference sequence). The CDR3 is 16 residues long. The trim removed 5 bases at V and 2 bases at J, leaving 8 bases unmatched. For the CDR3, the DNA is TGTGCCAGCAGCGAAGACAGGGGGCGAGGACAAGAGACCCAGTACTTC. The encoded protein is CASSEDRGRGQETQYF.

There are a few counts of this clonotype. The chain is built from TRBV6-5 and TRBJ2-5; D unresolved. The ends were cut back, 0 bases at V and 5 bases at J, with 7 bases in the middle. Germline CDR1 and CDR2: MNHEY and SVGAGI. This CDR3 is 13 amino acids long. CDR3 in amino acids: CASSYSQMETQYF. In DNA form, the CDR3 reads TGTGCCAGCAGTTACTCTCAGATGGAGACCCAGTACTTC.

This clonotype was recorded at least ten times. The V and J genes are TRBV7-8 and TRBJ1-2; 8 positions agree with TRBD1. Germline V gene lookup returns CDR1 SGHVS and CDR2 FQNEAQ. V lost 5 bases to trimming and J lost 10 bases; unmatched junction nucleotides: 9. The CDR3 runs to 13 residues. As DNA, the CDR3 is TGTGCCAGCAGCCCATTCGGACAGGGTTCCTACACCTTC. Protein sequence: CASSPFGQGSYTF.

The J gene is TRBJ1-1, the V gene TRBV5-4; D unresolved. Germline lookup yields CDR1 SGHNT and CDR2 YYREEE (reference sequence). This CDR3 has 14 amino acids. Trimming shortened V by 4 bases and J by 3 bases, and 13 bases separated the two germline ends. CDR3 residues: CASSVPPGDTEAFF. CDR3 nucleotide sequence: TGTGCCAGCAGCGTACCCCCCGGAGACACTGAAGCTTTCTTT. Filled out from reference TRBV5-4 and TRBJ1-1, the complete variable domain reads ETGVTQSPTHLIKTRGQQVTLRCSSQSGHNTVSWYQQALGQGPQFIFQYYREEENGRGNFPPRFSGLQFPNYSSELNVNALELDDSALYLCASSVPPGDTEAFFGQGTRLTVV.

This chain connects TRBV6-1 to TRBJ2-3; D may be TRBD1 or TRBD2 (5 bases each). Per germline, CDR1 MNHNS and CDR2 SASEGT. This CDR3 has 16 amino acids. Trimming cost V 3 bases and J 4 bases, with 17 bases left between them. The DNA for the CDR3 is TGTGCCAGCAGTGATAGATCGGGACCCGACTCAGATACGCAGTATTTT. As protein: CASSDRSGPDSDTQYF.

On this clonotype: Being one base from a much bigger clone, this may be a read error. The chain has TRBV7-6 and TRBJ1-1; tentative D call: TRBD1 (6 bases). The germline CDR1 and CDR2 sequences are SGHVS and FNYEAQ. The CDR3 spans 15 residues. The CDR3 DNA reads as TGTGCCAGCAGCCCTTTTGCCCCAGGGGTGGAGGAAGTTTTCTTT. This encodes CASSPFAPGVEEVFF.